This T cell receptor (beta chain) was identified during a study of identical twins. Study results and caveats: Insertions were fewer in abundant cord blood beta clonotypes, whereas memory repertoires showed none of this pattern.

TCRdb fed the 5' RACE reads into MiXCR, producing one record per CDR3 protein. The table records 250,000 to 350,000 distinct CDR3 sequences, under 9.5% of them present only once. In this sample, this clonotype turned up many times. Antigen: not known. The same specimen was also included in a second study, on yellow fever vaccine responses in identical twins.

Sequencing was performed on memory (CD45RO+) T cells sorted from blood. The clonotype originates from a woman between 18 and 29 years old in good health.

The CDR3 DNA sequence: TGTGCCAGCAGCCAAGCAGCGGGAAGGAACGAGCAGTACTTC. It encodes CASSQAAGRNEQYF. The rearrangement joins TRBV3-1 to TRBJ2-7, with 7 nucleotides matching TRBD2. This CDR3 is 14 amino acids long. Germline V CDR1 and CDR2: LGHDT, YNNKEL (reference sequence). The V gene end was trimmed by 1 base and the J gene end by 5 bases; junction bases not matched to a gene: 5.